A single T cell receptor beta chain is shown here with its context. These data are taken from a study of siplizumab effects on memory and regulatory T cells. The CDR3 sequence is 13 residues long. Trimming shortened V by 6 bases and J by 6 bases, and 12 bases separated the two germline ends. Germline loops: CDR1 MDHEN, CDR2 SYDVKM. TCRdb keeps only in-frame clones here, not all; method: immunoSEQ multiplex PCR. The table has around 87,000 clones, 70% to 90% seen once; the top ten hold around 15%. The TCR comes from a human donor in good health. Sequencing used CD4+ T cells sorted from blood. This rearrangement joins TRBV28 to TRBJ2-1, with TRBD2 as a possible D gene (5 bases). CDR3 region: CASSSSFPNEQFF. The CDR3 DNA reads TGTGCCAGCAGCTCTAGCTTCCCCAATGAGCAGTTCTTC.